The 30 T cell receptor beta chains listed next were all sequenced from one sample in a study of identical twins. TCRdb redid the calling of the 5' RACE reads with MiXCR, one entry per CDR3 protein. The sample lists some 1,600,000 distinct CDR3 sequences, 25% to 35% occurring once. Sequencing was carried out using cord blood. The receptors were sampled from a newborn girl in good health.

This clonotype was detected a few times. The CDR3: CASSLLGGPIVGNQPQHF. Here the CDR3 DNA reads TGTGCCAGCAGCTTATTGGGGGGACCGATTGTCGGCAATCAGCCCCAGCATTTT. The chain employs TRBV7-8 and TRBJ1-5, with TRBD1 as a possible D gene (5 bases). The length of the CDR3 is 18 residues. Trimming took 2 bases from V and 2 from J, leaving 19 bases between them. Germline assignment: CDR1 SGHVS and CDR2 FQNEAQ.

This chain links TRBV19 with TRBJ1-5; D may be TRBD1 (6 bases). The CDR3 consists of 15 residues. Germline V gene lookup returns CDR1 LNHDA and CDR2 SQIVND (reference sequence). V lost 4 bases and J 3 bases, leaving 13 bases between the germline ends. DNA for the CDR3: TGTGCCAGTAGTACACAGGGTAGTCACAATCAGCCCCAGCATTTT. Encoded protein: CASSTQGSHNQPQHF.

The chain joins TRBV7-2 to TRBJ2-3, with no clear D. V dropped 1 base and J dropped 8 bases, with 7 bases sitting between them. Germline values: CDR1 SGHTA, CDR2 FQGNSA. This CDR3 has 12 amino acids. The CDR3: CASSLEGLTQYF. The CDR3 nucleotides read TGTGCCAGCAGCTTAGAAGGGCTTACGCAGTATTTT.

This clonotype was counted a few times. The CDR3 DNA sequence: TGCAGTGCTAATTTAGCGGGAGGCCCTACAGATACGCAGTATTTT. This encodes CSANLAGGPTDTQYF. The chain joins TRBV20-1 to TRBJ2-3; 10 bases are a match to TRBD2. V lost 4 bases, J lost 3 bases, and 7 bases stayed unmatched. This CDR3 spans 15 amino acids. Looked up from germline, CDR1 is DFQATT and CDR2 is SNEGSKA (reference sequence).

This clonotype was counted a single time. For the CDR3, the DNA is TGTGCCAGCGGGCGGGACCGAAACACCGGGGAGCTGTTTTTT. Encoded protein: CASGRDRNTGELFF. The rearrangement joins TRBV2 to TRBJ2-2, with a possible D match to TRBD2 (6 bases). CDR1 SNHLY and CDR2 FYNNEI come from the germline V gene. V gave up 8 bases and J gave up 2 bases, with 12 bases separating them. CDR3 length equals 14 residues.

This clonotype has at least ten counts. The chain links TRBV20-1 to TRBJ2-1; 10 nucleotides line up with TRBD1. The CDR3 is 15 residues long. The germline CDR1 and CDR2 sequences are DFQATT and SNEGSKA (reference sequence). V shed 3 bases, J shed 2 bases, and the junction held 4 bases outside the gene matches. The CDR3 is CSARSGTGAYNEQFF. CDR3 DNA: TGCAGTGCTAGGTCCGGGACAGGGGCCTACAATGAGCAGTTCTTC.

V and J are TRBV28 and TRBJ2-3, with D maybe TRBD1 (6 bases). Trimming cost V 7 bases and J 5 bases, with 10 bases left between them. The germline V gene encodes CDR1 MDHEN and CDR2 SYDVKM. The CDR3 is made up of 12 amino acids. The chain's CDR3 is CASTTGVDTQYF. In DNA form, the CDR3 reads TGTGCCAGCACGACAGGCGTAGATACGCAGTATTTT. Complete variable domain (other parts from reference TRBV28 and TRBJ2-3): DVKVTQSSRYLVKRTGEKVFLECVQDMDHENMFWYRQDPGLGLRLIYFSYDVKMKEKGDIPEGYSVSREKKERFSLILESASTNQTSMYLCASTTGVDTQYFGPGTRLTVL.

This clonotype showed up just a few times. This may be a read error, as it is one base from a much larger clone. This chain uses TRBV5-1 with TRBJ2-7; D gene uncertain. CDR1 is SGHRS, CDR2 YFSETQ, per germline. The CDR3 covers 14 residues. Trimming left V 5 bases short and J 7 bases short, with 19 bases between. CDR3 in amino acids: CASRRTSSYNEQYF. CDR3 bases: TGCGCCAGCAGGCGGACCTCCTCCTACAATGAGCAGTACTTC.

The chain is built from TRBV5-1 and TRBJ2-7; 8 bases map to TRBD1. With 1 base clipped from V and 3 bases from J, the junction kept 6 bases outside the gene matches. CDR1 and CDR2 from the germline V gene are SGHRS and YFSETQ. The CDR3 is 15 amino acids. This CDR3 reads CASSLISRGRYEQYF. The CDR3 DNA sequence: TGCGCCAGCAGCTTGATATCCAGGGGGCGCTACGAGCAGTACTTC.

This clonotype was counted between two and nine times. The V and J genes are TRBV10-3 and TRBJ2-5; D is unresolved. CDR3 length equals 15 residues. From germline, CDR1 is ENHRY and CDR2 SYGVKD. Trimming took 0 bases from V and 5 from J, leaving 13 bases between them. The CDR3 loop reads CAISESAPTMETQYF. CDR3 bases: TGTGCCATCAGTGAGTCGGCTCCAACCATGGAGACCCAGTACTTC.

This chain joins TRBV12-3 or TRBV12-4 and TRBJ2-5; D perhaps matches TRBD2 (6 bases). The CDR3 loop spans 15 amino acids. V was trimmed by 1 base and J by 3 bases, leaving 12 bases between them. CDR3 bases: TGTGCCAGCAGTTTAGGAGAGCAGCGGGAAGAGACCCAGTACTTC. Translated: CASSLGEQREETQYF.

V usage is TRBV19 and J usage is TRBJ1-1, with D unresolved. CDR3 length equals 11 residues. CDR1 is LNHDA and CDR2 is SQIVND in the germline V gene (reference sequence). Trimming removed 2 bases at V and 6 bases at J, with 4 bases between. The CDR3: CASSIRAEAFF. DNA for the CDR3: TGTGCCAGTAGTATACGGGCTGAAGCTTTCTTT.

The V and J genes are TRBV5-1 and TRBJ1-1; TRBD1 aligns across 9 bases. The CDR3 has 16 residues. CDR1 and CDR2 (germline): SGHRS, YFSETQ. Trimming took 4 bases from V and 3 from J; bases not matched to a gene: 10. CDR3 region: CASSAIGTGRDTEAFF. DNA of the CDR3: TGCGCCAGCAGCGCGATTGGGACAGGGCGCGACACTGAAGCTTTCTTT.

Many counts were recorded for this clonotype. This chain links TRBV28 with TRBJ1-2; 7 bases agree with TRBD1. The CDR3 is 14 amino acids. J gave up 4 bases and V 5 bases, and 7 bases lay outside the gene matches. Per germline, CDR1 MDHEN and CDR2 SYDVKM. The CDR3 DNA reads TGTGCCAGCAGTCTAACAGGGGCCTTCTATGGCTACACCTTC. This encodes CASSLTGAFYGYTF.

This clonotype was detected only once. One end of the junction does not line up with germline, which may come from a read error. V and J are TRBV15 and TRBJ2-1; the D gene is possibly TRBD2 (7 bases). This CDR3 has 15 amino acids. Germline CDR1 LNHNV, CDR2 YYDKDF (reference sequence). As DNA, the CDR3 is TGTGCCACCAGCAGAGGCGGGGGCACCTACAATGGGCAGTTCTTC. This encodes CATSRGGGTYNGQFF.

The chain carries TRBV7-9 and TRBJ2-3; TRBD2 agrees at 9 bases. CDR1 is SEHNR, CDR2 FQNEAQ, per germline (reference sequence). The CDR3 has 16 residues. Germline trimming cut 2 bases from V and 1 base from J; bases unmatched to any gene: 4. The CDR3 region has the DNA TGTGCCAGCAGCTTATATAGCGGGAGTGGCACAGATACGCAGTATTTT. It encodes CASSLYSGSGTDTQYF.

This clonotype was recorded once. The V call is TRBV27, the J call TRBJ2-4; 10 bases agree with TRBD2. The J call could be wrong; TRBJ2-7 is a better fit for the DNA end. The CDR3 extends over 15 amino acids. The V gene's germline CDR1 is MNHEY and CDR2 SMNVEV (reference sequence). CDR3: CASSWASGSPYEQYF. DNA for the CDR3: TGTGCCAGCAGTTGGGCTAGCGGGAGTCCCTACGAGCAGTACTTC.

On this clonotype itself: A much larger clonotype is one base distant, so this may be a read error. The rearrangement links TRBV20-1 to TRBJ1-1, with D tentatively TRBD1 (5 bases). Germline-derived CDR1 and CDR2 are DFQATT and SNEGSKA (reference sequence). V gave up 0 bases and J gave up 4 bases, with 15 bases separating them. The CDR3 length is 15 residues. CDR3 bases: TGCAGTGCTAGAGATCCGGGACGGGGGTCCACTGAAGCTTTCTTT. This translates into CSARDPGRGSTEAFF.

V usage is TRBV24-1 and J usage is TRBJ1-2; no firm D call. The ends were cut back, 4 bases at V and 6 bases at J, with 11 bases in the middle. Germline-derived CDR1 and CDR2 are KGHDR and SFDVKD. The CDR3 has 13 residues. The CDR3 sequence is CATSEGSPNGYTF. The CDR3 region has the DNA TGTGCCACCAGTGAGGGCAGCCCGAATGGCTACACCTTC.

The V gene is TRBV4-1, the J gene TRBJ2-1, with D maybe TRBD2 (6 bases). V lost 3 bases, J lost 6 bases, and 12 bases lay in between. The CDR3 loop spans 14 amino acids. Germline lookup yields CDR1 MGHRA and CDR2 YSYEKL. DNA for the CDR3: TGCGCCAGCAGCCAGAGGGACTCCCTCAATGAGCAGTTCTTC. This sequence encodes CASSQRDSLNEQFF.

This clonotype turned up a few times. The V gene is TRBV10-3, the J gene TRBJ2-1, with TRBD2 matching over 7 bases. This CDR3 region has 17 residues. Losses at the gene ends were 3 bases for V and 0 bases for J; bases not matched to a gene: 8. The V gene's germline CDR1 is ENHRY and CDR2 SYGVKD. The chain's CDR3 is CAISEASGGSSYNEQFF. CDR3 nucleotide sequence: TGTGCCATCAGTGAAGCTTCCGGCGGGAGCTCCTACAATGAGCAGTTCTTC.

With respect to this clonotype: A read error is possible here, since a much larger clone lies one base away. This chain joins TRBV5-1 and TRBJ2-7; D could derive from TRBD1 or TRBD2 (6 bases each). Trimming cost V 0 bases and J 7 bases, with 14 bases left between them. This CDR3 is 14 amino acids long. Germline assignment: CDR1 SGHRS and CDR2 YFSETQ. The CDR3 here is CASSLVRGLDEQYF. Here the CDR3 DNA reads TGCGCCAGCAGCTTGGTACGGGGGCTGGATGAGCAGTACTTC.

The chain recombines TRBV20-1 with TRBJ2-5; 15 positions agree with TRBD2. The CDR3 consists of 16 residues. In germline, CDR1 is DFQATT, CDR2 SNEGSKA (reference sequence). The CDR3 region has the DNA TGCAGCACCGCCGGGACTAGCGGGGGGAAAGTAGAGACCCAGTACTTC. Translating gives CSTAGTSGGKVETQYF.

This clonotype appeared many times. The rearrangement uses TRBV10-2 and TRBJ2-1; 9 positions match TRBD2. CDR3 length: 15 residues. V lost 3 bases, J lost 2 bases, and 2 bases stayed unmatched. The germline V gene encodes CDR1 WSHSY and CDR2 SAAADI. The CDR3 coding sequence is TGCGCCAGCAGTGAAGCTAGCGGGACCTACAATGAGCAGTTCTTC. It specifies CASSEASGTYNEQFF.

This clonotype has more than one count but fewer than ten. This chain uses TRBV4-1 with TRBJ2-3, with 9 bases lining up with TRBD2. Per the germline V gene, CDR1 is MGHRA and CDR2 is YSYEKL. The CDR3 loop spans 15 amino acids. V gave up 7 bases and J gave up 2 bases; unmatched junction bases: 7. CDR3 protein: CASTTSGLNTDTQYF. The CDR3 DNA is TGCGCCAGCACTACTAGCGGGCTTAACACAGATACGCAGTATTTT.

The rearrangement links TRBV3-1 to TRBJ2-1; maybe TRBD2 (6 bases). CDR3 length equals 14 residues. V was shortened by 4 bases and J by 9 bases, with 16 bases between the two germline ends. Germline V gene data show CDR1 as LGHDT and CDR2 as YNNKEL (reference sequence). The CDR3 DNA reads TGTGCCAGCAGCCCGGGACTCCTATTAGTTGAGCAGTTCTTC. It translates to CASSPGLLLVEQFF.

The V call is TRBV5-1, the J call TRBJ1-2; unclear D gene. The CDR3 extends over 15 amino acids. Between the trimmed V and J ends, which lost 4 bases and 0 bases, there was a span of 13 bases. The germline V gene encodes CDR1 SGHRS and CDR2 YFSETQ. Written as DNA, the CDR3 is TGCGCCAGCAGCCTCACAGCGACCTCTAACTATGGCTACACCTTC. Protein sequence: CASSLTATSNYGYTF.

This sequence joins TRBV5-5 and TRBJ1-5, with D tentatively TRBD1 (5 bases). The CDR3 runs 17 residues. The V gene lost 0 bases and the J gene lost 6 bases, with 19 bases spanning the gap. Looked up from germline, CDR1 is SGHKS and CDR2 is YYEKEE (reference sequence). The CDR3 bases are TGTGCCAGCAGCTTGGGGTTATACCCAGGGTTTGGTCAGCCCCAGCATTTT. As protein: CASSLGLYPGFGQPQHF.

V usage is TRBV6-5 and J usage is TRBJ1-4; no definite D call. From germline, CDR1 is MNHEY and CDR2 SVGAGI. The V and J ends lost 0 bases and 1 base respectively, with 3 bases between them. The CDR3 is made up of 14 amino acids. The CDR3 DNA follows: TGTGCCAGCAGTTACTCCCGAACTAATGAAAAACTGTTTTTT. Translating gives CASSYSRTNEKLFF.

This sequence joins TRBV9 and TRBJ2-2; D ambiguous. V was pared by 7 bases and J by 2 bases, with 12 bases between. This CDR3 spans 14 amino acids. Germline CDR1 reads SGDLS; CDR2 reads YYNGEE. The CDR3 DNA reads TGTGCCAGCCAGCCGGGCGGAAACACCGGGGAGCTGTTTTTT. This sequence encodes CASQPGGNTGELFF.